The 20 T cell receptor beta chains presented below share a single source sample, sequenced in a study of monozygotic twins with cystic fibrosis. The method was immunoSEQ multiplex PCR; TCRdb's version includes in-frame clones alone and lacks a portion of them. The sample contains approximately 20,000 clones, more than 80% of which appear only once. Sequencing was carried out using blood. The receptors derive from a girl aged 2 to 10 with cystic fibrosis.

The chain recombines TRBV9 with TRBJ2-7; 10 nucleotides agree with TRBD1. CDR1 and CDR2 (germline): SGDLS, YYNGEE. V lost 3 bases to trimming and J lost 5 bases; unmatched junction nucleotides: 5. The CDR3 spans 14 residues. The chain's CDR3 is CASSGGQGFHEQYF. CDR3 nucleotides: TGTGCCAGCAGCGGGGGACAGGGGTTCCACGAGCAGTACTTC. Full variable domain (outside the CDR3, taken from reference TRBV9 and TRBJ2-7): DSGVTQTPKHLITATGQRVTLRCSPRSGDLSVYWYQQSLDQGLQFLIQYYNGEERAKGNILERFSAQQFPDLHSELNLSSLELGDSALYFCASSGGQGFHEQYFGPGTRLTVT.

The V gene is TRBV7-2, the J gene TRBJ2-7; 7 bases agree with TRBD1. This CDR3 has 14 amino acids. CDR1 SGHTA and CDR2 FQGNSA come from the germline V gene. The junction had 9 bases not matched to a gene; V was cut back by 5 bases and J by 5 bases. Here the CDR3 DNA reads TGTGCCAGCAGCCAACGACAGGGAGCCGACGAGCAGTACTTC. Amino acids: CASSQRQGADEQYF.

This chain links TRBV5-5 with TRBJ2-3; a possible D gene is TRBD1 (5 bases). The CDR3 extends over 16 amino acids. CDR1 SGHKS and CDR2 YYEKEE come from the germline V gene (reference sequence). Trimming stripped 4 bases from V and 2 bases from J, with 17 bases between. The CDR3 loop reads CASSREGGHNTDTQYF. The CDR3 DNA sequence: TGTGCCAGCAGCCGTGAAGGTGGACACAACACAGATACGCAGTATTTT. Full variable domain (missing parts from reference TRBV5-5 and TRBJ2-3): DAGVTQSPTHLIKTRGQQVTLRCSPISGHKSVSWYQQVLGQGPQFIFQYYEKEERGRGNFPDRFSARQFPNYSSELNVNALLLGDSALYLCASSREGGHNTDTQYFGPGTRLTVL.

J is TRBJ2-1 and V is TRBV6-9; a weak D match, TRBD1 (5 bases). This CDR3 has 13 amino acids. The germline V gene has CDR1 MNHGY and CDR2 SVAAGI. V shed 3 bases and J shed 8 bases, with 11 bases lying between them. This CDR3 reads CASSYQGVDEQFF. Written as DNA, the CDR3 is TGTGCCAGCAGTTACCAGGGTGTGGATGAGCAGTTCTTC.

The gene calls are TRBV7-6 and TRBJ2-3, with unresolved D. The V and J ends lost 5 bases and 8 bases respectively, with 20 bases between them. This CDR3 has 15 amino acids. Germline lookup yields CDR1 SGHVS and CDR2 FNYEAQ. CDR3 in amino acids: CASSPADTYWGTQYF. In DNA, the CDR3 is TGTGCCAGCAGCCCAGCCGACACCTACTGGGGTACGCAGTATTTT.

The chain links TRBV12-5 to TRBJ1-5; the D gene is possibly TRBD1 (5 bases). The germline V and J ends were trimmed by 5 bases and 4 bases, with 9 bases remaining between them. Germline V gives CDR1 LGHNT, CDR2 FRNRAP. The CDR3 consists of 13 residues. CDR3 coding DNA: TGTGCTAGTGGTCCCGGGGGTAATCAGCCCCAGCATTTT. It translates to CASGPGGNQPQHF.

The chain carries TRBV18 and TRBJ1-1; 9 bases are a match to TRBD1. V lost 3 bases, J lost 0 bases, and 2 bases stayed unmatched. There are 15 residues in the CDR3. The V gene's germline CDR1 is KGHSH and CDR2 LQKENI. The CDR3 loop reads CASSPTGGLNTEAFF. For the CDR3, the DNA is TGTGCCAGCTCACCGACAGGGGGGCTGAACACTGAAGCTTTCTTT.

J is TRBJ1-1 and V is TRBV4-1, with D uncertain. The CDR3 length is 16 residues. The V gene's germline CDR1 is MGHRA and CDR2 YSYEKL. With 0 bases removed from V and 11 bases from J, the gap between germline ends came to 22 bases. The CDR3 region is CASSQDLTRGLRVAFF. The CDR3 coding sequence is TGCGCCAGCAGCCAAGATTTGACGAGAGGACTTCGGGTCGCTTTCTTT.

The gene calls are TRBV28 and TRBJ1-1; 10 bases fit TRBD1. V shed 5 bases and J 0 bases; nucleotides not matched to a gene: 9. The CDR3 runs to 17 residues. Germline V gene sequence: CDR1 MDHEN, CDR2 SYDVKM. CDR3 loop: CASSLTGTGDMNTEAFF. The CDR3 DNA follows: TGTGCCAGCAGTCTCACCGGGACAGGGGACATGAACACTGAAGCTTTCTTT.

This chain connects TRBV30 to TRBJ1-1, with TRBD1 matching 7 bases. With 3 bases clipped from V and 3 bases from J, the junction kept 10 bases outside the gene matches. Germline V gene lookup returns CDR1 GTSNPN and CDR2 SVGIG (reference sequence). This CDR3 has 15 amino acids. The CDR3 reads CAWRGGWYEDTEAFF. The CDR3 DNA reads as TGTGCCTGGAGAGGGGGCTGGTATGAGGACACTGAAGCTTTCTTT.

V and J are TRBV7-9 and TRBJ2-6, with D perhaps matching TRBD1 (6 bases). Germline assignment: CDR1 SEHNR and CDR2 FQNEAQ (reference sequence). This CDR3 is 16 amino acids long. The V and J ends lost 5 bases and 4 bases respectively, with 15 bases between them. The CDR3: CASSAPRGKGANVLTF. In nucleotides, the CDR3 is TGTGCCAGCAGCGCCCCCAGGGGAAAAGGGGCCAACGTCCTGACTTTC.

V usage is TRBV19 and J usage is TRBJ1-1, with TRBD1 as a possible D gene (6 bases). The CDR3 spans 17 residues. V lost 4 bases and J 5 bases, leaving 23 bases between the germline ends. Germline-derived CDR1 and CDR2 are LNHDA and SQIVND (reference sequence). The CDR3 reads CASSTRPVVGGFTEAFF. The CDR3 bases are TGTGCCAGTAGTACCCGACCCGTCGTAGGGGGTTTTACTGAAGCTTTCTTT.

This chain joins TRBV27 and TRBJ1-1; no clear D. Between the trimmed V and J ends, which lost 4 bases and 1 base, there was a span of 10 bases. The CDR3 contains 14 residues. Germline V lookup: CDR1 MNHEY, CDR2 SMNVEV (reference sequence). The CDR3 coding sequence is TGTGCCAGCAGTTACCTAGGAGGGAACACTGAAGCTTTCTTT. Protein product: CASSYLGGNTEAFF.

This chain links TRBV4-1 with TRBJ2-1; a possible D gene is TRBD1 (6 bases). V dropped 0 bases and J dropped 6 bases, with 12 bases sitting between them. Per germline, CDR1 MGHRA and CDR2 YSYEKL. This CDR3 comprises 15 residues. The CDR3 sequence is CASSQEQGVGNEQFF. The CDR3 region has the DNA TGCGCCAGCAGCCAAGAACAGGGAGTGGGCAATGAGCAGTTCTTC.

The chain couples TRBV29-1 to TRBJ1-2, with 8 bases fitting TRBD1. Germline V gene sequence: CDR1 SQVTM, CDR2 ANQGSEA. The CDR3 is 14 amino acids. Losses at the gene ends were 1 base for V and 6 bases for J; bases not matched to a gene: 7. CDR3 residues: CSVEVGQGRHGYTF. The CDR3 DNA follows: TGCAGCGTTGAAGTAGGACAGGGTCGCCATGGCTACACCTTC.

V and J are TRBV18 and TRBJ1-1; a weak D match, TRBD1 (5 bases). Germline V gene data show CDR1 as KGHSH and CDR2 as LQKENI. The CDR3 spans 16 residues. The V and J ends lost 1 base and 1 base respectively, with 13 bases between them. CDR3 coding DNA: TGTGCCAGCTCACCACGGGGCCCCAAGGGGAACACTGAAGCTTTCTTT. Translated: CASSPRGPKGNTEAFF.

V gene TRBV30 combines with J gene TRBJ1-6; possibly TRBD1 for D (6 bases). The CDR3 has 14 residues. With 1 base removed from V and 4 bases from J, the gap between germline ends came to 8 bases. CDR1 is GTSNPN, CDR2 SVGIG, per germline (reference sequence). CDR3 sequence (DNA): TGTGCCTGGAGTGGACAGGCGTATAATTCACCCCTCCACTTT. Amino acid sequence: CAWSGQAYNSPLHF.

This clone turned up a few times. The chain couples TRBV6-1 to TRBJ1-1; TRBD1 matches 9 bases. The V segment lost 4 bases and the J segment 5 bases; nucleotides outside the gene matches: 14. Germline-derived CDR1 and CDR2 are MNHNS and SASEGT. This CDR3 contains 17 residues. The chain's CDR3 is CASSAIDRGVRETEAFF. CDR3 in DNA: TGTGCCAGCAGTGCGATAGACAGGGGGGTTAGGGAAACTGAAGCTTTCTTT.

The rearrangement links TRBV4-1 to TRBJ2-5, with D perhaps being TRBD1 or TRBD2 (5 bases each). The V end lost 1 base, the J end lost 2 bases, and 17 bases lay between the germline ends. Germline CDR1 is MGHRA and CDR2 is YSYEKL. The CDR3 covers 17 residues. The CDR3 sequence: CASSQAYEGIEQETQYF. CDR3 nucleotide sequence: TGCGCCAGCAGCCAAGCCTACGAGGGGATAGAACAAGAGACCCAGTACTTC.

The J gene is TRBJ2-1, the V gene TRBV9; 7 bases align to TRBD2. Germline CDR1 and CDR2: SGDLS and YYNGEE. V gave up 2 bases and J gave up 2 bases; unmatched junction bases: 4. The CDR3 consists of 15 residues. CDR3 sequence reads: CASSVSSGPYNEQFF. CDR3 nucleotides: TGTGCCAGCAGCGTCTCTAGCGGTCCCTACAATGAGCAGTTCTTC. Full variable domain (missing parts from reference TRBV9 and TRBJ2-1): DSGVTQTPKHLITATGQRVTLRCSPRSGDLSVYWYQQSLDQGLQFLIQYYNGEERAKGNILERFSAQQFPDLHSELNLSSLELGDSALYFCASSVSSGPYNEQFFGPGTRLTVL.